A selection of T cell receptor beta chains follows, all from one sample in a study of T cells in pancreatic ductal adenocarcinoma. Sequenced by immunoSEQ multiplex PCR; TCRdb stores in-frame clones only, minus some. The sample holds about 100,000 clones, nearly 95% seen once. The sequencing sample was made of PBMCs. These receptors all stem from a human donor with pancreatic ductal adenocarcinoma. Both conserved end residues are part of each CDR3. Each record gives: J gene, clone size, V gene, CDR3 protein. Clone size is shown for a subset of rows, as once, few, many or a class of expanded clone.

J gene: TRBJ2-2
clone size: -
V gene: TRBV7-9
CDR3 protein: CASSLGQAPGELFF

J gene: TRBJ1-1
clone size: -
V gene: TRBV6-1
CDR3 protein: CASSYYTEAFF

J gene: TRBJ2-5
clone size: -
V gene: TRBV7-9
CDR3 protein: CASSQAIAGGETQYF

J gene: TRBJ2-7
clone size: -
V gene: TRBV5-6
CDR3 protein: CASGYPTGGEQYF

J gene: TRBJ2-2
clone size: -
V gene: TRBV4-3
CDR3 protein: CASSPGQGSGELFF

J gene: TRBJ2-4
clone size: -
V gene: TRBV2
CDR3 protein: CASSEPGQGQNIQYF

J gene: TRBJ2-1
clone size: -
V gene: TRBV7-9
CDR3 protein: CASSPPRRQGTYNEQFF

J gene: TRBJ2-3
clone size: -
V gene: TRBV5-1
CDR3 protein: CASRAGVADTQYF

J gene: TRBJ2-7
clone size: -
V gene: TRBV11-2
CDR3 protein: CASSFSGTESGYEQYF

J gene: TRBJ2-7
clone size: -
V gene: TRBV14
CDR3 protein: CASSQGKGTYEQYF

J gene: TRBJ2-3
clone size: once
V gene: TRBV29-1
CDR3 protein: CSVETGGEGDTQYF

J gene: TRBJ2-7
clone size: -
V gene: TRBV30
CDR3 protein: CAWSGPGLLVRGQYF

J gene: TRBJ2-7
clone size: -
V gene: TRBV5-1
CDR3 protein: CASSPRGTGYEQYF

J gene: TRBJ1-5
clone size: once
V gene: TRBV28
CDR3 protein: CASSFSAGGWPQHF

J gene: TRBJ2-5
clone size: -
V gene: TRBV6-5
CDR3 protein: CASAGTGGRETQYF

J gene: TRBJ2-4
clone size: -
V gene: TRBV18
CDR3 protein: CASSPSTGAKNIQYF

J gene: TRBJ1-1
clone size: -
V gene: TRBV7-3
CDR3 protein: CASSLDRDTEAFF

J gene: TRBJ2-5
clone size: once
V gene: TRBV6-1
CDR3 protein: CASSGLRGSGYQETQYF

J gene: TRBJ2-5
clone size: -
V gene: TRBV27
CDR3 protein: CASSLRGTSGRIRETQYF

J gene: TRBJ1-5
clone size: few
V gene: TRBV19
CDR3 protein: CASSQARNQPQHF

J gene: TRBJ2-7
clone size: -
V gene: TRBV2
CDR3 protein: CASSSDGGADEQYF

J gene: TRBJ1-1
clone size: -
V gene: TRBV11-2
CDR3 protein: CASSFTRGTEAFF

J gene: TRBJ2-7
clone size: once
V gene: TRBV28
CDR3 protein: CASSLQGTPHEQYF

J gene: TRBJ2-7
clone size: -
V gene: TRBV5-1
CDR3 protein: CASSGQGAYEQYF

J gene: TRBJ2-5
clone size: -
V gene: TRBV7-7
CDR3 protein: CASSPLASETQYF

J gene: TRBJ2-7
clone size: -
V gene: TRBV9
CDR3 protein: CASSVEVAGGEQYF

J gene: TRBJ2-7
clone size: -
V gene: TRBV18
CDR3 protein: CASSPDGVTYEQYF

J gene: TRBJ2-7
clone size: -
V gene: TRBV7-3
CDR3 protein: CASSSRGSGPTYEQYF

J gene: TRBJ2-7
clone size: -
V gene: TRBV6-1
CDR3 protein: CASDSSYEQYF

J gene: TRBJ1-5
clone size: once
V gene: TRBV28
CDR3 protein: CASSPDRGGDQPQHF

J gene: TRBJ2-7
clone size: -
V gene: TRBV5-1
CDR3 protein: CASSFTSGSHYEQYF

J gene: TRBJ2-7
clone size: -
V gene: TRBV18
CDR3 protein: CASSPQSSYEQYF

J gene: TRBJ2-1
clone size: -
V gene: TRBV11-3
CDR3 protein: CASSLHDRGTYNEQFF

J gene: TRBJ2-7
clone size: -
V gene: TRBV27
CDR3 protein: CASRSGDEQYF

J gene: TRBJ1-1
clone size: -
V gene: TRBV7-9
CDR3 protein: CASSLGVGTVIRNTEAFF

J gene: TRBJ2-2
clone size: -
V gene: TRBV5-1
CDR3 protein: CASSQTSGRGAGELFF

J gene: TRBJ2-1
clone size: -
V gene: TRBV7-9
CDR3 protein: CASSPRGGTSGVIYEQFF

J gene: TRBJ1-5
clone size: -
V gene: TRBV6-1
CDR3 protein: CASSTGALGNQPQHF

J gene: TRBJ2-6
clone size: -
V gene: TRBV7-8
CDR3 protein: CASSSAGGGSGANVLTF

J gene: TRBJ2-3
clone size: -
V gene: TRBV10-1
CDR3 protein: CASSESGDRCPAGPATQYF

J gene: TRBJ2-3
clone size: -
V gene: TRBV2
CDR3 protein: CASSDGTAFPDTQYF

J gene: TRBJ2-5
clone size: -
V gene: TRBV5-1
CDR3 protein: CASSPLSSGVETQYF

J gene: TRBJ2-3
clone size: few
V gene: TRBV13
CDR3 protein: CASSLRVAGVSDTQYF

J gene: TRBJ2-1
clone size: -
V gene: TRBV9
CDR3 protein: CASSEGLAGAGEQFF

J gene: TRBJ2-1
clone size: once
V gene: TRBV6-4
CDR3 protein: CASSEAAGAPYNEQFF

J gene: TRBJ2-1
clone size: -
V gene: TRBV11-2
CDR3 protein: CASSLKGTSGLYNEQFF

J gene: TRBJ2-3
clone size: -
V gene: TRBV28
CDR3 protein: CASRPVRGRTTDTQYF

J gene: TRBJ2-3
clone size: once
V gene: TRBV5-1
CDR3 protein: CASSLATGSGTDTQYF